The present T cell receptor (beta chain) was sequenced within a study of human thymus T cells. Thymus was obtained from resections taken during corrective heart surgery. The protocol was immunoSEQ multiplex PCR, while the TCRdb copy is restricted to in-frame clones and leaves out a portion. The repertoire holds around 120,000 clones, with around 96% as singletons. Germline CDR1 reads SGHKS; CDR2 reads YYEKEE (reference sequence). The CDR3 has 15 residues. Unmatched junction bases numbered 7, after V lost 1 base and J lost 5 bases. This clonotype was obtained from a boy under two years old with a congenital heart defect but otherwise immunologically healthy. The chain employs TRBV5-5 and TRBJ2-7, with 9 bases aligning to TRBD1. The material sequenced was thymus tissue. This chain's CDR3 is CASSLYGTGTNEQYF. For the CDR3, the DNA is TGTGCCAGCAGCTTGTACGGGACAGGGACCAACGAGCAGTACTTC.